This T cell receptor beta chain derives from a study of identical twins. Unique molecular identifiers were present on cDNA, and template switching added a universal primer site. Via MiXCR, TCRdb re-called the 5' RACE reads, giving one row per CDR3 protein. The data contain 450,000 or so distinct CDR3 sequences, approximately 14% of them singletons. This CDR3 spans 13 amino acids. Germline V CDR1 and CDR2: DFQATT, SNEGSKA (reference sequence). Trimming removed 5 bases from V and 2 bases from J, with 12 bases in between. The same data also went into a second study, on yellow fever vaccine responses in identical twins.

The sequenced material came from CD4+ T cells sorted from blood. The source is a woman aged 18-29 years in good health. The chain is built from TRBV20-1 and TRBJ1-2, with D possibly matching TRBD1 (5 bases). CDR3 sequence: CSAGKGDNYGYTF. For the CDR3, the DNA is TGCAGTGCTGGCAAAGGGGACAACTATGGCTACACCTTC.